The sequence of this T cell receptor (beta chain) was determined in a study of cytomegalovirus exposure and HLA in healthy donors. This CDR3 region has 14 residues. Germline V gives CDR1 SGHRS, CDR2 YFSETQ. Trimming at V came to 4 bases and at J to 0 bases, leaving 3 bases not matched to a gene. PCR used 60 Vbeta primers and 13 Jbeta primers. Repertoires were generated with immunoSEQ multiplex PCR, while TCRdb's copy carries only in-frame clones and drops some. The table has tens of thousands of clones, approximately 81% seen once. The chain is built from TRBV5-1 and TRBJ2-7, with 8 bases fitting TRBD2. The sequencing sample was made of PBMCs. The source is a young woman in good health and CMV-seropositive. The CDR3 loop reads CASSPSGSSYEQYF. CDR3 DNA sequence: TGCGCCAGCAGCCCCAGCGGGAGCTCCTACGAGCAGTACTTC.